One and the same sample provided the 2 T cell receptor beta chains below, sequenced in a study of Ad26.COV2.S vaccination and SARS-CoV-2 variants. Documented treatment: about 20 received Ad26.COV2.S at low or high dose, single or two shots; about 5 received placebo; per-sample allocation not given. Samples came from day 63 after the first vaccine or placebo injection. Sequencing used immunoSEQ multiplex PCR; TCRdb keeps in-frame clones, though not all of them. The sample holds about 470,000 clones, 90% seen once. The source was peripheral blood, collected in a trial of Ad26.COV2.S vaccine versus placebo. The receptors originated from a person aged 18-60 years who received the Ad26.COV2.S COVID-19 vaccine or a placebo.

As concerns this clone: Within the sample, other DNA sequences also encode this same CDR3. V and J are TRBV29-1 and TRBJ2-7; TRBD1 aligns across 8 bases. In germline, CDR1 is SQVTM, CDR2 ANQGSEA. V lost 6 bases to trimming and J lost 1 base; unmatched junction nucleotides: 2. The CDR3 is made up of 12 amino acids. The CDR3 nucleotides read TGCAGCGTGAGGACAGGGTCCTACGAGCAGTACTTC. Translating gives CSVRTGSYEQYF.

CDR3 nucleotides: TGCAGCGTTGTGGTGGTTCTTACCTCCTACGAGCAGTACTTC. This gives the protein CSVVVVLTSYEQYF. The rearrangement uses TRBV29-1 and TRBJ2-7; no firm D call. The CDR3 sequence is 14 residues long. V was cut by 4 bases and J by 0 bases, with 13 bases left in between. The germline gives CDR1 SQVTM, CDR2 ANQGSEA.